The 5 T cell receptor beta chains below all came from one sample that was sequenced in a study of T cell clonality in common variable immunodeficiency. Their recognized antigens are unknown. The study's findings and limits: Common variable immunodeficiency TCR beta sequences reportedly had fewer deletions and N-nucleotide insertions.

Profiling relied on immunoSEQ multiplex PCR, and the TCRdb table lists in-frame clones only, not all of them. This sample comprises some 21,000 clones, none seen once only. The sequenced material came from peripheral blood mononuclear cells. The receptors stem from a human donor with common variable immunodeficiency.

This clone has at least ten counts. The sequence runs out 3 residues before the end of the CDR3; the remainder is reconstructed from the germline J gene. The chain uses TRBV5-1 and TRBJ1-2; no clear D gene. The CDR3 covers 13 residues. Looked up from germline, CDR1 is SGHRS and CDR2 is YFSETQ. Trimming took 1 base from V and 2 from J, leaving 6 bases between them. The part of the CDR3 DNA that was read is TGCGCCAGCAGCTTGAGCGGAAACTATGGC. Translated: CASSLSGNYG. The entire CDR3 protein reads CASSLSGNYGYTF.

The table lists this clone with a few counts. The CDR3 loop reads CASTGYRVESEQFF. CDR3 DNA (partial): TGTGCCAGTACGGGGTACAGGGTAGAAAGTGAG. The J gene is TRBJ2-1, the V gene TRBV19; D perhaps matches TRBD1 (6 bases). Read sequence stops 3 residues before the CDR3 end, and the germline J gene provides the missing end. CDR3 length: 14 amino acids. Looked up from germline, CDR1 is LNHDA and CDR2 is SQIVND (reference sequence). Trimming removed 7 bases from V and 9 bases from J, with 19 bases in between.

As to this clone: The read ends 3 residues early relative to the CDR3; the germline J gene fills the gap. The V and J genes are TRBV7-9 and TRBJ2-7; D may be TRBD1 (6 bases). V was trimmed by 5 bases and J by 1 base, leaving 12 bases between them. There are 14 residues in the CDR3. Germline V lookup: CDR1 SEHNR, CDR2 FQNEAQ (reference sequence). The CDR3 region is CASSPTGKSYEQYF. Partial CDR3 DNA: TGTGCCAGCAGCCCCACAGGGAAATCCTACGAG.

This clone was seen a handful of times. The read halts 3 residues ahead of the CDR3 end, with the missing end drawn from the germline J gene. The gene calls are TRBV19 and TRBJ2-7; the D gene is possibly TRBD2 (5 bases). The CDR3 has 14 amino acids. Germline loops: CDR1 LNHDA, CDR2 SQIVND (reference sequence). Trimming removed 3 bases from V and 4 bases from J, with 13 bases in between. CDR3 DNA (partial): TGTGCCAGTAGTATTGGTGAGGGTCTTTACGAG. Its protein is CASSIGEGLYE. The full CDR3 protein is CASSIGEGLYEQYF.

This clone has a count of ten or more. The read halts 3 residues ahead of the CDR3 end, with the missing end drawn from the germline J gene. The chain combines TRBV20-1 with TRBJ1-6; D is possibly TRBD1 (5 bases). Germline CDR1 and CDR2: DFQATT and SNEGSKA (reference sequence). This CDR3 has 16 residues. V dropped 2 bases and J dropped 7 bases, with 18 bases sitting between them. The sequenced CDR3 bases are TGCAGTGCTAGATGGGGACTTATACCCTTCAATTCACCC. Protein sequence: CSARWGLIPFNSP. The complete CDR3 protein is CSARWGLIPFNSPLHF.